Detailed here is one T cell receptor beta chain. Its antigen is as yet unknown. The data derive from a study of shared clonotypes between healthy human individuals. In the study's own analysis: Junction-only immunoSEQ data arrived without quality scores, meaning filtering differed. Only in-frame clones appear in the TCRdb table, and some are missing; sequencing was by immunoSEQ multiplex PCR. V, J and clone size are taken as reported in that table, and D and trimming were inferred from the DNA itself. The sample consists of some 2.4 million clones, approximately 93% of them appearing once. Naive CD45RA+ and memory CD45RA-negative subsets were split from CD4+ cells. Study results and caveats: Generation probability values for non-shared clonotypes were lower than those for clonotypes shared by all four donors.

With 6 bases removed from V and 4 bases from J, the gap between germline ends came to 28 bases. Looked up from germline, CDR1 is SQVTM and CDR2 is ANQGSEA. This CDR3 has 17 residues. The rearrangement joins TRBV29-1 to TRBJ2-7; D might be TRBD1 (6 bases). The sequence derives from a man between 18 and 29 years old in good health. Some clones in this sample may be carry-over from other donors' samples. Sequenced: naive CD4+ T cells from PBMCs. Subset noted: CD45RA+ positively selected. CDR3 nucleotides: TGCAGCGTCGGCGGACTGCATGCCGGGACAACACTTTACGAGCAGTACTTC. Translated: CSVGGLHAGTTLYEQYF.